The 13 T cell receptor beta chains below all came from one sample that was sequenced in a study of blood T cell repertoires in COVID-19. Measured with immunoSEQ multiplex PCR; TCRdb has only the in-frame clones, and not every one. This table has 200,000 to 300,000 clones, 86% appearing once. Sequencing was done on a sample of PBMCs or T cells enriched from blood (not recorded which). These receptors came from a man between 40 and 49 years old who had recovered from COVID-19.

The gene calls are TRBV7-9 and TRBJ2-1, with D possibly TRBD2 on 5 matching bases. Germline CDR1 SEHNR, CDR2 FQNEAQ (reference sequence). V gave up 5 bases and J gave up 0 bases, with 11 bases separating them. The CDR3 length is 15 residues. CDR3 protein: CASSPRASSYNEQFF. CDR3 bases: TGTGCCAGCAGCCCGAGGGCAAGCTCCTACAATGAGCAGTTCTTC.

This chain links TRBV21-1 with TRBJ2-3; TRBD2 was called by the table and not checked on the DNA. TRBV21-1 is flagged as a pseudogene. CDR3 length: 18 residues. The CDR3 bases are TGTGCCAGCACCTTTACGACTAGCGGGGGGGCAAGCACAGATACGCAGTATTTT. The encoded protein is CASTFTTSGGASTDTQYF.

This CDR3 reads CASTSNSDLRQYF. CDR3 sequence (DNA): TGCGCCAGCACCTCTAATAGCGATTTAAGGCAGTACTTC. This chain connects TRBV5-1 to TRBJ2-7, with D maybe TRBD2 (5 bases). This CDR3 comprises 13 residues. Looked up from germline, CDR1 is SGHRS and CDR2 is YFSETQ. Trimming left V 6 bases short and J 9 bases short, with 19 bases between.

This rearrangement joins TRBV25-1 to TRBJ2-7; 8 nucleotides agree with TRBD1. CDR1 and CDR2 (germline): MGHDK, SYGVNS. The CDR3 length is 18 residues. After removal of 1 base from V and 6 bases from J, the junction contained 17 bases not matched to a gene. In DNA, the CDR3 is TGTGCCAGCAGTGAATTTGGGTTGGGCCAGGGGGCCCACCTCGAGCAGTACTTC. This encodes CASSEFGLGQGAHLEQYF.

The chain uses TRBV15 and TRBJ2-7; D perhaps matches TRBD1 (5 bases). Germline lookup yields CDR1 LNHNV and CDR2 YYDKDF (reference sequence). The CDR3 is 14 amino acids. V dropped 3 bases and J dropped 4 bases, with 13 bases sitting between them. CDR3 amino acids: CATSRGLQEYEQYF. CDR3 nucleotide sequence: TGTGCCACCAGCAGGGGATTACAGGAATACGAGCAGTACTTC.

The CDR3 DNA follows: TGTGCCAGCAGGACAGGGTTCCAGCCCCAGCATTTT. It encodes CASRTGFQPQHF. The genes are TRBV12-3 or TRBV12-4 and TRBJ1-5, with TRBD1 identical over 7 bases. The CDR3 sequence is 12 residues long. V dropped 6 bases and J dropped 7; count of bases not matched to a gene: 3.

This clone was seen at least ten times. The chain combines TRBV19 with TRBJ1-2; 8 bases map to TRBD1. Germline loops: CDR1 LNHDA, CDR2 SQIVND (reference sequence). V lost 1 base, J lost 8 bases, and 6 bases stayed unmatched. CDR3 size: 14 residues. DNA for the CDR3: TGTGCCAGTAGTATAGGTACAGGGGGAGAAGGCTACACCTTC. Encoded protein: CASSIGTGGEGYTF.

The CDR3 region is CASSPRDRGFMNTEAFF. As DNA, the CDR3 is TGTGCCAGCTCACCCCGGGACAGGGGTTTCATGAACACTGAAGCTTTCTTT. The V and J genes are TRBV18 and TRBJ1-1, with 10 nucleotides matching TRBD1. The CDR3 is 17 amino acids. Germline assignment: CDR1 KGHSH and CDR2 LQKENI. The J segment lost 0 bases and the V segment lost 3 bases, leaving 7 bases of the junction unmatched.

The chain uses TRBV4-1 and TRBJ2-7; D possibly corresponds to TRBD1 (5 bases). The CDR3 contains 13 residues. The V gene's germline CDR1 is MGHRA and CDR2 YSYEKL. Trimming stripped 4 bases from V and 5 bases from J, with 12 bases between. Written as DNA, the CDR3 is TGCGCCAGCAGCCTCCGTAAGGGGAACGAGCAGTACTTC. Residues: CASSLRKGNEQYF.

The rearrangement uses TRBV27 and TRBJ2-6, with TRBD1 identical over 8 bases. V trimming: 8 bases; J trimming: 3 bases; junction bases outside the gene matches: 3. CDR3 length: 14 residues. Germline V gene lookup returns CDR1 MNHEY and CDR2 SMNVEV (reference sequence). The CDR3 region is CASRQGHGANVLTF. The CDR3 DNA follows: TGTGCCAGCCGACAGGGGCATGGGGCCAACGTCCTGACTTTC.

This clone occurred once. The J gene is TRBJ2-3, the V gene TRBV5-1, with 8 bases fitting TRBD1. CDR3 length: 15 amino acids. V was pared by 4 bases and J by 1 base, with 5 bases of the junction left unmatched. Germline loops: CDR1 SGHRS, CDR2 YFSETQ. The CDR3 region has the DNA TGCGCCAGCAGCCACGGGGGACAGGGCACAGATACGCAGTATTTT. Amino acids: CASSHGGQGTDTQYF.

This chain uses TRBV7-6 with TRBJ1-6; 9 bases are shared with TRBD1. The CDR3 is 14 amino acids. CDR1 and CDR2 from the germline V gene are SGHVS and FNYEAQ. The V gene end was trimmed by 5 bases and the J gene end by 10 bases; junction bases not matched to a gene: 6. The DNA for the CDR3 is TGTGCCAGCAGCCATCCGACAGGGGGGTCACCCCTCCACTTT. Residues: CASSHPTGGSPLHF.

The CDR3 sequence is CASSSLRRPQHF. CDR3 coding DNA: TGTGCCAGCAGTTCCCTACGTAGGCCCCAGCATTTT. V is TRBV28 and J is TRBJ1-5; D is unclear. V was shortened by 4 bases and J by 9 bases, with 10 bases between the two germline ends. The CDR3 is 12 amino acids. Germline loops: CDR1 MDHEN, CDR2 SYDVKM. Using reference TRBV28 and TRBJ1-5 for the parts outside the CDR3, the full variable domain is DVKVTQSSRYLVKRTGEKVFLECVQDMDHENMFWYRQDPGLGLRLIYFSYDVKMKEKGDIPEGYSVSREKKERFSLILESASTNQTSMYLCASSSLRRPQHFGDGTRLSIL.